One and the same sample provided the 3 T cell receptor beta chains below, sequenced in a study of response to subunit inactivated influenza vaccine. TCRdb recomputed calls from the RT-PCR reads with MiXCR, one row per CDR3 protein. The data contain about half a million distinct CDR3 sequences, approximately 10% of them singletons. Sample: PBMCs from blood, taken more than 35 days after vaccination. Source of these receptors: a man aged 50 to 59 who received an inactivated influenza vaccine.

Remarks on this clonotype: Germline is not matched at one junction end, which may reflect a read error. The J gene is TRBJ2-7, the V gene TRBV28; TRBD1 agrees at 10 bases. CDR1 and CDR2 from the germline V gene are MDHEN and SYDVKM. The CDR3 consists of 17 residues. CDR3 in DNA: TGTGCCAGCAGTTTAGTGGACAGGGGGGTTTTATCCTATGAGCAGTACTTC. Protein: CASSLVDRGVLSYEQYF.

This clonotype was seen a few times. The chain carries TRBV6-2 or TRBV6-3 and TRBJ2-6; perhaps TRBD1 as D (5 bases). The germline CDR1 and CDR2 sequences are MNHEY and SVGEGT. The CDR3 sequence is 16 residues long. The ends were cut back, 5 bases at V and 0 bases at J, with 11 bases in the middle. This chain's CDR3 is CASSRQFFSGANVLTF. The CDR3, as DNA: TGTGCCAGCAGTAGACAGTTCTTCTCTGGGGCCAACGTCCTGACTTTC.

This clonotype was picked up many times. The CDR3 DNA is TGTGCCAGCAGCTTAGCGGGGGCCCTCTCCTACGAGCAGTACTTC. It is translated as CASSLAGALSYEQYF. This chain links TRBV6-2 or TRBV6-3 with TRBJ2-7; 9 nucleotides agree with TRBD2. V lost 6 bases, J lost 0 bases, and 6 bases stayed unmatched. The CDR3 spans 15 residues. Germline V gives CDR1 MNHEY, CDR2 SVGEGT.